This T cell receptor (beta chain) was documented in a study of technical replicates of blood from a few donors. The CDR3 sequence is 11 residues long. Trimming cost V 6 bases and J 6 bases, with 10 bases left between them. Germline CDR1 DFQATT, CDR2 SNEGSKA (reference sequence). TCRdb's copy holds only in-frame clones and misses some; the assay was immunoSEQ multiplex PCR. The table includes approximately 74,000 clones, over 80% detected once. Sequencing was done on a sample of PBMCs. This sequence originates from a human donor in good health. Some clones in this sample may be carry-over from other donors' samples. The chain recombines TRBV20-1 with TRBJ2-3; D gene ambiguous. The CDR3 loop reads CSARTGDTQYF. As DNA, the CDR3 is TGCAGTGCCCGAACCGGGGATACGCAGTATTTT.